The text below deals with one T cell receptor beta chain. Its antigen specificity is not known. No much larger clone exists at a distance of one base, and base qualities are not known. The data derive from a study of blood T cells in healthy people across ages (dated by TCRdb to 2015 to 2017). For the study in its entirety: In model experiments, template switching captured roughly one uniquely barcoded TCR beta cDNA molecule for every two T cells. The study analyzed two additional independent replicas of 1 million unique cDNA reads from the same blood draw for two donors, one aged 18 to 30 and one aged 80 or older. To track age-related changes in TCR beta repertoire diversity, the study relied on deep sequencing normalized with unique cDNA molecular identifiers. Donors of different ages were randomly distributed across sequencing lanes to avoid experimental bias. The donors were split into four age groups: young (average 16 years), middle-aged (roughly 42), aged (roughly 68) and long-lived (about 82). The paper's findings and limits, for the study overall: Observed TCR beta diversity per million T cells fell roughly linearly with age, and a significant reduction was already apparent by age around 40. Because profiling used bulk unsorted PBMCs, naive and antigen-experienced compartments could not be compared conclusively. Total diversity estimates from one million sequenced T cells were considered lower bounds and underestimates. There was a strong correlation between observed TCR beta diversity and the percentage of naive T cells measured by flow cytometry. Because the CMV infection status of the donors was unknown, age-related changes in expanded clonotypes may potentially have been confounded. Compared with the aged group, the long-lived group had more naive CD4+ T cells, fewer expanded clones and increased TCR diversity, a pattern suggesting age selection.

Preparation of the library involved 5' RACE. Data came from an Illumina HiSeq 2500. The second PCR ran for roughly 7 to 11 cycles and used a J-beta primer mix along with a sample-barcoded 5' primer. A unique molecular identifier was introduced onto each TCR beta cDNA molecule by a template-switch 5' adaptor carrying 12 random nucleotides. Each sample yielded at least 3 million CDR3-containing paired-end reads. The Mint cDNA synthesis kit, primed by a TRBC-specific oligonucleotide, was used to synthesize first-strand cDNA from all RNA. Following uracil-DNA glycosylase treatment, a first 18-cycle PCR with universal primers M1SS and BC2_uni_R was performed on all cDNA. The paper's data handling went like this. For normalization, 1 million high-quality reads were randomly selected from each sample, with every read carrying a distinct molecular identifier. Instead of being binned into consensus sequences, reads with shared molecular identifiers were discarded. MiTCR, with a Q25 quality threshold and the strictest error-elimination algorithm, was used for CDR3 identification, clonotype clustering and error correction. A nonparametric unseen species model with Euler transformation was used to estimate lower-bound total TCR beta diversity. TCRdb trimmed the raw reads at Q25, called clones with MiXCR and kept productive beta chains. Rows with a matching CDR3 protein are joined into one entry that keeps the most common DNA and genes. It is TCRdb's table, rather than the study itself, that gives the V and J calls and clone size. Here the sample has fewer than 900,000 distinct CDR3 sequences; around 36% occur a single time. The ten largest make up 10% to 15% of the sample.

The donors were some 36 Caucasian individuals from Russia, aged about 6 to 100 years, who were systemically healthy. Each donor gave roughly 9 milliliters of peripheral blood, drawn into EDTA-treated Vacutainer tubes. PBMCs were isolated by Ficoll-Paque density-gradient centrifugation, with at least 7 million obtained per sample. Total RNA, at least 6 micrograms per sample, was extracted from PBMCs with Trizol reagent. The percentages of naive CD45RAhigh/CD27high T cells were determined by flow cytometry on a PBMC aliquot from every donor. Trimming removed 4 bases from V and 4 bases from J, leaving 11 bases between the germline ends. The germline V gene (reference sequence) yields GTSNPN for CDR1 and SVGIG for CDR2. Spanning cysteine to phenylalanine, the CDR3 consists of 13 amino acids. CDR3 DNA only is kept here, 39 bases in frame from base 1.

The chain was built from TRBV30 and TRBJ1-5, and perhaps TRBD1 as D gene, on 5 matching bases. Sequencing was performed on blood. This clonotype was sampled from a man aged 18 to 29 in good health. The nucleotide sequence is TGTGCCTGGACCGACAGTTTTAATCAGCCCCAGCATTTT. Translated, it gives CAWTDSFNQPQHF.